The rows below give T cell receptor beta chains drawn from one sample of a study of blood T cell repertoires in COVID-19. TCRdb's copy holds only in-frame clones and misses some; the assay was immunoSEQ multiplex PCR. The top ten clones hold approximately 5.3% of a sample with 95,000 to 150,000 clones, more than 70% of them seen once. The sequenced sample consisted of peripheral blood. These receptors were taken from a human donor in a cohort sampled during active COVID-19. Each CDR3 is given with its conserved first and last residue. D genes are given only for firm matches. For some rows the clone size is stated as once, few or many, or as a class when expanded; others skip it.

v_gene	j_gene	d_gene	abundance	CDR3nt	CDR3aa
TRBV5-1	TRBJ1-1	-	-	TGCGCCAGCAGCTTACCACAGTCAGTTGGAAACACTGAAGCTTTCTTT	CASSLPQSVGNTEAFF
TRBV12-3/TRBV12-4	TRBJ1-2	-	-	TGTGCCAGCAGCCGTCGTACAGAGTATGGCTACACCTTC	CASSRRTEYGYTF
TRBV24-1	TRBJ1-2	-	-	TGTGCCACCAGCCCAGGGTCCTATGGCTACACCTTC	CATSPGSYGYTF
TRBV11-2	TRBJ1-1	-	-	TGTGCCAGCAGCTGGGGGGGAACTGAAGCTTTCTTT	CASSWGGTEAFF
TRBV5-1	TRBJ2-1	TRBD2	-	TGCGCCAGCAGCTTGAGCGGGAGCAATGTAAATGAGCAGTTCTTC	CASSLSGSNVNEQFF
TRBV7-2	TRBJ1-1	-	-	TGTGCCAGCAGCTTTCAGGGCCACACTGAAGCTTTCTTT	CASSFQGHTEAFF
TRBV9	TRBJ1-4	-	-	TGTGCCAGCAGCGTCTTTGGCAGGGGAGATGAAAAACTGTTTTTT	CASSVFGRGDEKLFF
TRBV7-8	TRBJ1-3	-	-	TGTGCCAGCAGCTTAGGAACAGGTGGCGGAAACACCATATATTTT	CASSLGTGGGNTIYF
TRBV28	TRBJ1-2	-	-	TGTGCCAGCAGTTCTCAGGGCTATGGCTACACCTTC	CASSSQGYGYTF
TRBV14	TRBJ2-3	TRBD2	-	TGTGCCAGCAGCTTAGCGGGGTACACAGATACGCAGTATTTT	CASSLAGYTDTQYF
TRBV19	TRBJ2-7	TRBD2	-	TGTGCCAGTAGACAGACTAGCTCAAGGGGCTACGAGCAGTACTTC	CASRQTSSRGYEQYF
TRBV2	TRBJ2-3	-	-	TGTGCCAGCAGTTACCGGAGCTCTCCCGCAGATACGCAGTATTTT	CASSYRSSPADTQYF
TRBV7-8	TRBJ2-5	-	-	TGTGCCAGCAGCGTAGACTCTGAGGAGACCCAGTACTTC	CASSVDSEETQYF
TRBV2	TRBJ2-1	TRBD1	once	TGTGCCAGCAGTGAAGCGCTCCGGACAGGGGTCTTCAATGAGCAGTTCTTC	CASSEALRTGVFNEQFF
TRBV28	TRBJ1-6	-	-	TGTGCCAGCAGTTTATGGGCTAATTCACCCCTCCACTTT	CASSLWANSPLHF
TRBV11-2	TRBJ1-1	-	-	TGTGCCAGCAGGCATCCCAGGGGTTGGATGGTTATGAACACTGAAGCTTTCTTT	CASRHPRGWMVMNTEAFF
TRBV5-1	TRBJ2-7	TRBD1	-	TGCGCCAGCAGCCCGGACAGGGTCGAGCAGTACTTC	CASSPDRVEQYF
TRBV20-1	TRBJ1-1	-	-	TGCAGTGCTAGTGGGGGACACTCTTTTATTGGGGACACTGAAGCTTTCTTT	CSASGGHSFIGDTEAFF
TRBV19	TRBJ2-1	TRBD1	-	TGTGCCAGTGCGCGACAGGGAACCAATGAGCAGTTCTTC	CASARQGTNEQFF
TRBV5-1	TRBJ2-7	TRBD1	-	TGCGCCAGCAATTCCGGGACAGGGTTCAACGAGCAGTACTTC	CASNSGTGFNEQYF
TRBV6-5	TRBJ1-5	TRBD1	few	TGTGCCAGCAGTCCTCGGACAGGGACGGTACAGCCCCAGCATTTT	CASSPRTGTVQPQHF
TRBV9	TRBJ1-1	-	-	TGTGCCAGCAGCGTAGTGGGGGGGGCCCCGGGAGACACTGAAGCTTTCTTT	CASSVVGGAPGDTEAFF
TRBV7-8	TRBJ1-1	TRBD1	-	TGTGCCAGCAGCACGAGACAGGGGTACACTGAAGCTTTCTTT	CASSTRQGYTEAFF
TRBV7-2	TRBJ2-2	TRBD2	once	TGTGCCGGCATCCCCGGGGCGGGAGTTACCGGGGAGCTGTTTTTT	CAGIPGAGVTGELFF
TRBV30	TRBJ2-3	-	-	TGTGCCTGGACTCGGAGAGGAAGCACAGATACGCAGTATTTT	CAWTRRGSTDTQYF
TRBV27	TRBJ1-5	TRBD1	few	TGTGCCAGCAGTCCGCGGACAGGTAGCAATCAGCCCCAGCATTTT	CASSPRTGSNQPQHF
TRBV25-1	TRBJ1-3	-	-	TGTGCCAGCAGGGAACAGTCGGGAAACACCATATATTTT	CASREQSGNTIYF
TRBV5-6	TRBJ2-1	TRBD1	once	TGTGCCAGCAGCCCCGGGACAGGGTACGTGGAGCAGTTCTTC	CASSPGTGYVEQFF
TRBV19	TRBJ2-7	TRBD2	few	TGTGCCAGTAGTCCACGACTAGCGGAGTACGAGCAGTACTTC	CASSPRLAEYEQYF
TRBV7-2	TRBJ1-2	-	-	TGTGCCAGCAGCTCCCGCGGGGGGTTGGGCTACACCTTC	CASSSRGGLGYTF
TRBV7-9	TRBJ2-1	-	-	TGTGCCAGCAGCTCCGGGAGCCCCTACAATGAGCAGTTCTTC	CASSSGSPYNEQFF
TRBV2	TRBJ2-1	-	-	TGTGCCAGCAGGGACTTACCTTTCTCCTACAATGAGCAGTTCTTC	CASRDLPFSYNEQFF
TRBV7-8	TRBJ1-2	TRBD1	-	TGTGCCAGCAGCTTAATGTGGACAGGGGGATATAGCTATGGCTACACCTTC	CASSLMWTGGYSYGYTF
TRBV30	TRBJ2-5	TRBD2	-	TGTGCCTGGAGTTCTCCCTATTATGGGACTAGAAAAGAGACCCAGTACTTC	CAWSSPYYGTRKETQYF
TRBV11-3	TRBJ2-2	TRBD2	-	TGTGCCAGCAGCTTACGTGGTAGCGGGAGCGGGGCGAACACCGGGGAGCTGTTTTTT	CASSLRGSGSGANTGELFF
TRBV4-2	TRBJ2-3	-	once	TGTGCCAGCAGCCCAAGATTTAGGACTGGTTCGACAGATACGCAGTATTTT	CASSPRFRTGSTDTQYF
TRBV7-2	TRBJ2-7	-	-	TGTGCCAGCAGCTCCTCCTTTGGGCGGGTAGACTCCTACGAGCAGTACTTC	CASSSSFGRVDSYEQYF
TRBV1	TRBJ2-3	-	-	TGCACCTCCCCGGGACTAGCGGGACCGAACCTTGGCCCAGATACGCAGTATTTT	CTSPGLAGPNLGPDTQYF
TRBV18	TRBJ1-5	TRBD1	few	TGTGCCAGCTCACCGCAGGGGGTAATCCATCAGCCCCAGCATTTT	CASSPQGVIHQPQHF
TRBV6-4	TRBJ2-6	TRBD1	-	TGTGCCAGCTCGACAGGGGATGCTGGGGCCAACGTCCTGACTTTC	CASSTGDAGANVLTF
TRBV5-4	TRBJ2-5	-	-	TGTGCCAGCAGCTCGCCAGGGGGAGGAGAGACCCAGTACTTC	CASSSPGGGETQYF
TRBV28	TRBJ2-3	-	-	TGTGCCAGCAGTTTACCGACTAGATTGACAGATACGCAGTATTTT	CASSLPTRLTDTQYF
TRBV7-8	TRBJ2-1	TRBD2	-	TGTGCCACCAGACTAGCGGCCTCCTACAATGAGCAGTTCTTC	CATRLAASYNEQFF
TRBV7-6	TRBJ2-3	TRBD2	few	TGTGCCAGCAGCTTAGCAGCGACTAGCAAGACAGATACGCAGTATTTT	CASSLAATSKTDTQYF
TRBV5-1	TRBJ2-1	TRBD2	-	TGCGCCAGCAGCGCCATAGGACTAGCGGGGTACAATGAGCAGTTCTTC	CASSAIGLAGYNEQFF
TRBV4-3	TRBJ1-2	TRBD1	-	TGCGCCAGCAGCCCTGTACCGGGACAGGGGGCTCGTGGCTACACCTTC	CASSPVPGQGARGYTF
TRBV19	TRBJ2-7	TRBD2	-	TGTGCCAGTAGTATGACGGGAGGTTTCTACGAGCAGTACTTC	CASSMTGGFYEQYF
TRBV30	TRBJ1-5	-	once	TGTGCCTGGAGTGGCGACTTGACTCAGCCCCAGCATTTT	CAWSGDLTQPQHF
TRBV30	TRBJ2-2	-	-	TGTGCCTGGAGTGTACTAATGGGGGGAGCCAGGGAGCTGTTTTTT	CAWSVLMGGARELFF
TRBV2	TRBJ2-7	TRBD2	-	TGTGCCAGCACTTACGGACTAGGAGCCTACGAGCAGTACTTC	CASTYGLGAYEQYF
TRBV10-2	TRBJ2-7	TRBD2	-	TGCGCCAGCAAGGGGACTAGCGGGAGTCGGGACTACGAGCAGTACTTC	CASKGTSGSRDYEQYF
TRBV29-1	TRBJ2-3	TRBD2	-	TGCAGCGTTGAGGGAACTAGCGGGACTAGCACAGATACGCAGTATTTT	CSVEGTSGTSTDTQYF
TRBV4-1	TRBJ2-7	-	-	TGCGCCAGCAGTCTGACAGGTCCCTTTTACGAGCAGTACTTC	CASSLTGPFYEQYF